This T cell receptor beta chain was recorded in a study of CD8+ T cells in alopecia areata. The overall study: In an open-label trial, patients got 5 to 10 mg tofacitinib twice daily. By percentage of affected scalp area, the severity of treated patients was scored.

Of note for this clone: Its antigen is undetermined.

The germline CDR1 and CDR2 sequences are LNHNV and YYDKDF (reference sequence). V was pared by 0 bases and J by 0 bases, with 5 bases between. The length of the CDR3 is 15 residues. Treatment meaning: oral pan-JAK inhibitor, 5-10 mg twice daily. Isolation of CD4+ and CD8+ T cells from PBMCs was achieved by sorting. cDNA reverse transcribed from extracted RNA served as the sequencing template. Data came from immunoSEQ multiplex PCR; TCRdb stores just in-frame clones and leaves some out. The data contain roughly 190,000 clones, 60% of them singletons. Regarding the study as a whole: Links between baseline CD8+ expansion and response need larger treated cohorts.

This specimen was CD4+ T cells sorted from blood, taken at week 4, from a patient treated with tofacitinib. The TCR sequence derives from a human donor with alopecia areata. The chain recombines TRBV15 with TRBJ1-4; D is unresolved. The DNA of the CDR3 is TGTGCCACCAGCAGAGACACCGCAACTAATGAAAAACTGTTTTTT. It specifies CATSRDTATNEKLFF.